This T cell receptor (beta chain) was sequenced during a study of PD-L1 blockade in urothelial cancer. Assay used: immunoSEQ multiplex PCR; TCRdb lists only in-frame clones, some missing. The sample carries fewer than 130,000 clones, roughly 88% recorded once. This CDR3 is built from 12 residues. Germline V lookup: CDR1 KGHSH, CDR2 LQKENI. After removal of 2 bases from V and 8 bases from J, the junction contained 1 base not matched to a gene. The sample here was PBMCs, taken around atezolizumab (anti-PD-L1) treatment. The TCR originated in a man between 50 and 59 years old with urothelial cancer. The chain is built from TRBV18 and TRBJ1-2; TRBD1 aligns across 8 bases. The CDR3 region has the DNA TGTGCCAGCTCACCAACAGGGGGAGGCTACACCTTC. This sequence encodes CASSPTGGGYTF. The whole variable domain, remainder taken from reference TRBV18 and TRBJ1-2, is NAGVMQNPRHLVRRRGQEARLRCSPMKGHSHVYWYRQLPEEGLKFMVYLQKENIIDESGMPKERFSAEFPKEGPSILRIQQVVRGDSAAYFCASSPTGGGYTFGSGTRLTVV.